A single sample is the source of the 27 T cell receptor beta chains below, sequenced in a study of Graves' ophthalmopathy and Graves' hyperthyroidism. For repertoire sequencing, the TCR beta CDR3 regions were amplified from RNA transcripts. RT-PCR with HTBI primers came first, then second-round multiplex PCR. A single record per CDR3 protein comes from TCRdb applying MiXCR to the multiplex PCR reads. The sample includes about 57,000 distinct CDR3 sequences, roughly half of them seen just once. Sample: peripheral blood. Every receptor here comes from an adult woman with Graves' ophthalmopathy.

A single count supports this clonotype. One base away lies a much larger clone, so this may be a sequencing read error. The chain is built from TRBV28 and TRBJ2-4; D is uncertain. Germline assignment: CDR1 MDHEN and CDR2 SYDVKM. CDR3 size: 11 residues. The CDR3 DNA is TGTGCCAGCAGTTTAGATTGGGTTCAGTGCTTC. Protein sequence: CASSLDWVQCF.

This clonotype was recorded at least ten times. J is TRBJ2-7 and V is TRBV20-1, with 9 bases fitting TRBD2. Trimming cost V 6 bases and J 6 bases; bases outside gene matches: 9. Germline loops: CDR1 DFQATT, CDR2 SNEGSKA (reference sequence). This CDR3 is built from 13 residues. The CDR3 here is CSAGLGLAREQYF. The CDR3 coding sequence is TGCAGTGCCGGTCTGGGACTAGCTCGCGAGCAGTACTTC.

The chain carries TRBV10-3 and TRBJ2-7, with D possibly called TRBD1 or TRBD2 (6 bases each). Trimming left V 4 bases short and J 3 bases short, with 13 bases between. The CDR3 covers 14 residues. Germline V lookup: CDR1 ENHRY, CDR2 SYGVKD. Here the CDR3 reads CAISGGASDYEQYF. In DNA form, the CDR3 reads TGTGCCATCAGTGGGGGGGCTAGCGACTACGAGCAGTACTTC.

V is TRBV7-6 and J is TRBJ2-1, with TRBD2 identical over 10 bases. Germline loops: CDR1 SGHVS, CDR2 FNYEAQ. The CDR3 totals 14 residues. V shed 5 bases and J 9 bases; nucleotides not matched to a gene: 7. The CDR3 protein is CASSPTSGIGEQFF. DNA of the CDR3: TGTGCCAGCAGCCCTACTAGCGGGATAGGTGAGCAGTTCTTC. Full variable domain (missing parts from reference TRBV7-6 and TRBJ2-1): GAGVSQSPRYKVTKRGQDVALRCDPISGHVSLYWYRQALGQGPEFLTYFNYEAQQDKSGLPNDRFSAERPEGSISTLTIQRTEQRDSAMYRCASSPTSGIGEQFFGPGTRLTVL.

The chain carries TRBV20-1 and TRBJ2-1, with 10 bases lining up with TRBD2. Germline trimming cut 1 base from V and 2 bases from J; bases unmatched to any gene: 2. Germline V gene lookup returns CDR1 DFQATT and CDR2 SNEGSKA (reference sequence). The CDR3 covers 15 residues. The CDR3 sequence is CSARVSGRAYNEQFF. The CDR3 nucleotides are TGCAGTGCTAGAGTAAGCGGGAGGGCCTACAATGAGCAGTTCTTC.

Points on this clonotype: The junction does not match germline at one end; this may be a read error. The V and J genes are TRBV7-3 and TRBJ1-5, with no clear D. This CDR3 contains 13 residues. Germline values: CDR1 SGHTA, CDR2 FQGTGA. Written as DNA, the CDR3 is TGTGTCAGCAGCTTAAGGGATGGGCAGCCCCCGCATTTT. This encodes CVSSLRDGQPPHF. Drawing the rest from reference TRBV7-3 and TRBJ1-5, the complete variable domain is GAGVSQTPSNKVTEKGKYVELRCDPISGHTALYWYRQSLGQGPEFLIYFQGTGAADDSGLPNDRFFAVRPEGSVSTLKIQRTERGDSAVYLCVSSLRDGQPPHFGDGTRLSIL.

The sample holds many counts of this clonotype. The CDR3 DNA is TGTGCCTGGCTAGATAATTCACCCCTCCACTTT. Amino acid sequence: CAWLDNSPLHF. The rearrangement uses TRBV30 and TRBJ1-6; D uncertain. Germline CDR1 and CDR2: GTSNPN and SVGIG (reference sequence). The V end lost 5 bases, the J end lost 5 bases, and 4 bases lay between the germline ends. The CDR3 extends over 11 amino acids.

Many counts were recorded for this clonotype. The chain links TRBV12-3 or TRBV12-4 to TRBJ1-5; D remains unclear. V dropped 3 bases and J dropped 8 bases, with 17 bases sitting between them. This CDR3 comprises 15 residues. CDR3 sequence (DNA): TGTGCCAGCAGTTTTGGGTCAGGTCAAGCCGAGCCCCAGCATTTT. Its translation is CASSFGSGQAEPQHF.

This clonotype was observed many times. The J gene is TRBJ2-3, the V gene TRBV6-4; 14 bases align to TRBD2. The length of the CDR3 is 15 residues. CDR1 and CDR2 (germline): MRHNA, SNTAGT. The ends lost 3 bases at V and 4 bases at J; junction bases unmatched: 0. CDR3 bases: TGTGCCAGCAGTGAGACTAGCGGGAGGGCAGATACGCAGTATTTT. It is translated as CASSETSGRADTQYF.

By share, this clonotype ranks as medium-sized. The rearrangement uses TRBV29-1 and TRBJ1-3, with TRBD1 identical over 7 bases. Looked up from germline, CDR1 is SQVTM and CDR2 is ANQGSEA. V lost 0 bases, J lost 10 bases, and 3 bases stayed unmatched. The CDR3 loop spans 12 amino acids. This CDR3 reads CSVEDRGKTIYF. The CDR3 DNA follows: TGCAGCGTTGAAGACAGGGGGAAGACCATATATTTT.

In its sample, this clonotype was seen once. An end of the junction differs from the germline gene, which may be a read error. The J gene is TRBJ1-2, the V gene TRBV19; 9 positions match TRBD1. Looked up from germline, CDR1 is LNHDA and CDR2 is SQIVND (reference sequence). The CDR3 runs to 15 residues. The CDR3, as DNA: TGCGCCAGCAGAACCAGGACAGGGGCGAGCTATGGCTACACCTTC. Translating gives CASRTRTGASYGYTF.

V gene TRBV7-3 combines with J gene TRBJ2-7, with 9 bases lining up with TRBD2. The CDR3 extends over 14 amino acids. Losses at the gene ends were 5 bases for V and 9 bases for J; bases not matched to a gene: 11. CDR1 and CDR2 (germline): SGHTA, FQGTGA. The CDR3 region has the DNA TGTGCCAGCAGCCTCATGGCTAGCGGGAAAGCGCAGTACTTC. Residues: CASSLMASGKAQYF. The variable domain in full, with the rest retrieved from reference TRBV7-3 and TRBJ2-7, is GAGVSQTPSNKVTEKGKYVELRCDPISGHTALYWYRQSLGQGPEFLIYFQGTGAADDSGLPNDRFFAVRPEGSVSTLKIQRTERGDSAVYLCASSLMASGKAQYFGPGTRLTVT.

A word on this clonotype: Compared with germline, one end of the junction differs, possibly owing to a read error. The chain joins TRBV7-9 to TRBJ2-7; a possible D gene is TRBD2 (5 bases). Germline values: CDR1 SEHNR, CDR2 FQNEAQ (reference sequence). CDR3 length: 15 residues. The CDR3: CASRLVELNTGELYF. CDR3 sequence (DNA): TGTGCCAGCAGACTCGTCGAACTGAACACCGGGGAGCTGTACTTC.

This clonotype was detected ten times or more. A much larger clone lies one base from this, so it may be a read error. V gene TRBV20-1 combines with J gene TRBJ1-2; 7 bases fit TRBD1. The CDR3 spans 13 residues. Germline assignment: CDR1 DFQATT and CDR2 SNEGSKA (reference sequence). DNA for the CDR3: TGCAGTACTTACCTAAGACAGGGAGATGGCTACGCCTTC. This encodes CSTYLRQGDGYAF.

The chain recombines TRBV19 with TRBJ2-7; TRBD2 matches 7 bases. Looked up from germline, CDR1 is LNHDA and CDR2 is SQIVND (reference sequence). V was pared by 4 bases and J by 2 bases, with 8 bases of the junction left unmatched. The CDR3 covers 15 residues. The CDR3 DNA sequence: TGTGCCAGTAGTAAAGCGACTAGCAGTCCCTACGAGCAGTACTTC. Encoded protein: CASSKATSSPYEQYF.

This clonotype was observed many times. This chain connects TRBV7-2 to TRBJ2-7; 7 nucleotides align to TRBD2. This CDR3 spans 14 amino acids. CDR1 and CDR2 (germline): SGHTA, FQGNSA. With V trimmed by 6 bases and J by 1 base, 6 bases remained unmatched. CDR3 sequence (DNA): TGTGCCAGCAGTAGGGACTACCGTTCCTACGAGCAGTACTTC. Its protein is CASSRDYRSYEQYF.

The CDR3 coding sequence is TGCAGCGTTGAGGGGACAGGGCTTGGCATTCAGTACTTC. Its translation: CSVEGTGLGIQYF. The chain is built from TRBV29-1 and TRBJ2-4, with TRBD1 matching 9 bases. Per germline, CDR1 SQVTM and CDR2 ANQGSEA. V gave up 3 bases and J gave up 9 bases; unmatched junction bases: 6. The length of the CDR3 is 13 residues.

The rearrangement links TRBV7-9 to TRBJ2-7; 7 bases align to TRBD1. Per the germline V gene, CDR1 is SEHNR and CDR2 is FQNEAQ (reference sequence). V lost 5 bases, J lost 3 bases, and 7 bases stayed unmatched. The CDR3 runs to 14 residues. The CDR3 DNA reads as TGTGCCAGCAGCCGAGGGGGCAGCTACTACGAGCAGTACTTC. Amino acid sequence: CASSRGGSYYEQYF.

Points on this clonotype: Relative to the germline gene, one junction end is altered; a read error may explain this. The chain carries TRBV19 and TRBJ1-1; no reliable D call. This CDR3 is built from 12 residues. Looked up from germline, CDR1 is LNHDA and CDR2 is SQIVND (reference sequence). The CDR3 DNA reads TGTGCCAGTAACGAGCGGAACACCGAAGCTTTCTTT. As protein: CASNERNTEAFF.

The chain combines TRBV20-1 with TRBJ1-2; D is undetermined. This CDR3 has 12 amino acids. Germline loops: CDR1 DFQATT, CDR2 SNEGSKA (reference sequence). Trimming took 1 base from V and 2 from J, leaving 5 bases between them. The CDR3 DNA reads TGCAGTGCTAGAGGAACGAACTATGGCTACACCTTC. Its translation is CSARGTNYGYTF.

This clonotype was found a few times. This chain uses TRBV9 with TRBJ1-4; 7 bases agree with TRBD1. The CDR3 covers 15 residues. Germline CDR1 reads SGDLS; CDR2 reads YYNGEE. J lost 7 bases, V lost 3 bases, and 9 bases had no gene match. The CDR3 reads CASSAEQGRGEKLFF. CDR3 DNA sequence: TGTGCCAGCAGCGCGGAACAGGGGCGGGGTGAAAAACTGTTTTTT.

V is TRBV24-1 and J is TRBJ2-7; D tentatively fits TRBD1 or TRBD2 (5 bases each). Trimming took 7 bases from V and 3 from J, leaving 12 bases between them. Germline CDR1 KGHDR, CDR2 SFDVKD. This CDR3 has 13 residues. In DNA, the CDR3 is TGTGCCACCAGCAGCCGGGACCACTACGAGCAGTACTTC. It encodes CATSSRDHYEQYF.

This chain uses TRBV19 with TRBJ1-2; TRBD1 agrees at 8 bases. The CDR3 length is 14 residues. The germline gives CDR1 LNHDA, CDR2 SQIVND (reference sequence). V was clipped by 7 bases and J by 5 bases; unmatched bases: 9. The CDR3 protein is CASTQGQVLYGYTF. CDR3 sequence (DNA): TGTGCCAGTACCCAGGGACAGGTGTTATATGGCTACACCTTC.

Concerning this clonotype itself: Its ends do not fully match the called genes, so a read error is possible. The chain has TRBV20-1 and TRBJ1-2; D may be TRBD1 (6 bases). The CDR3 extends over 15 amino acids. Germline V gives CDR1 DFQATT, CDR2 SNEGSKA (reference sequence). The CDR3 DNA is TGCGGTGCTAGAGTCCCGGCGGGGGCCTCTTGTGGCTACACCTTC. It is translated as CGARVPAGASCGYTF.

This clonotype was counted ten times or more. This chain joins TRBV4-3 and TRBJ2-2; either TRBD1 or TRBD2 may fit D (5 bases each). CDR1 is LGHNA and CDR2 is YSLEER in the germline V gene. The CDR3 has 17 residues. Trimming left V 5 bases short and J 5 bases short, with 21 bases between. The CDR3 spells CASSSRALAGSTGELFF. The CDR3, as DNA: TGCGCCAGCAGCTCCCGGGCCCTAGCAGGGAGTACCGGGGAGCTGTTTTTT.

This clonotype has ten or more counts. The rearrangement joins TRBV28 to TRBJ1-3; D is ambiguous. Germline V gives CDR1 MDHEN, CDR2 SYDVKM. There are 13 residues in the CDR3. With 1 base removed from V and 0 bases from J, the gap between germline ends came to 1 base. DNA for the CDR3: TGTGCCAGCAGTTTATACTCTGGAAACACCATATATTTT. The encoded protein is CASSLYSGNTIYF.

With respect to this clonotype: At one of its ends the junction is not consistent with the germline gene, which may arise from a read error. This chain joins TRBV4-3 and TRBJ2-7; TRBD2 aligns across 11 bases. CDR1 is LGHNA and CDR2 is YSLEER in the germline V gene. CDR3 length: 18 amino acids. CDR3 amino acids: CASCQDVVGSGRAYEQYF. CDR3 sequence (DNA): TGCGCCAGCTGCCAAGATGTGGTGGGTAGCGGGAGGGCCTACGAGCAGTACTTC.